This T cell receptor beta chain stems from a study of graft-versus-host responses after intestinal transplantation. Study-wide results and caveats: Detected in recipient marrow were GvH clones, some of which were first observed in ileum or blood. Within allografts, high graft-versus-host to host-versus-graft clonal ratios were seen among patients with graft-donor T cell macrochimerism.

The data were produced by immunoSEQ multiplex PCR, yet TCRdb's version contains in-frame clones alone and is incomplete. This table has approximately 100,000 clones, roughly 93% appearing once. V was pared by 0 bases and J by 0 bases, with 7 bases between. CDR3 length equals 15 residues. CDR1 and CDR2 from the germline V gene are PRHDT and FYEKMQ (reference sequence). Turning to this clone: What it recognizes is unknown.

The sample here was unstimulated CD8+ T cells sorted from spleen or lymph node cells, taken before intestinal transplant. The source is a human donor who received an intestinal transplant. The gene calls are TRBV13 and TRBJ2-3; the D is unclear. Here the CDR3 reads CASSLGGFSTDTQYF. The CDR3 DNA reads TGTGCCAGCAGCTTAGGGGGCTTTAGCACAGATACGCAGTATTTT. The entire variable domain, with the rest obtained from reference TRBV13 and TRBJ2-3, is as follows: AAGVIQSPRHLIKEKRETATLKCYPIPRHDTVYWYQQGPGQDPQFLISFYEKMQSDKGSIPDRFSAQQFSDYHSELNMSSLELGDSALYFCASSLGGFSTDTQYFGPGTRLTVL.